This paragraph covers one T cell receptor beta chain sequence. Trimming cost V 6 bases and J 5 bases; bases outside gene matches: 12. This CDR3 region has 16 residues. The method was immunoSEQ multiplex PCR; TCRdb's version includes in-frame clones alone and lacks a portion of them. The data hold roughly 33,000 clones, with about nine tenths observed a single time. The entry originates in a study of T cell changes during pregnancy in multiple sclerosis. The chain employs TRBV6-7 and TRBJ2-7; 11 nucleotides agree with TRBD1. TRBV6-7 is designated an ORF whose function remains uncertain. The sequence was collected from a female donor in good health, enrolled as a control in a pregnancy study. The sample consisted of CD4+ T cells from peripheral blood mononuclear cells, taken in the third trimester of pregnancy. The CDR3 DNA reads TGTGCCAGCAGGCCACCCCGGGACAGGGGGAGGCACGAGCAGTACTTC. Translating it yields CASRPPRDRGRHEQYF.